The 27 T cell receptor beta chains below all came from one sample that was sequenced in a study of blood T cell repertoires in COVID-19. Data came from immunoSEQ multiplex PCR; TCRdb stores just in-frame clones and leaves some out. The sample yields about 210,000 clones, 81% seen once. Sequenced sample: PBMCs or T cells enriched from blood (not recorded which). All receptors come from a woman between 50 and 59 years old with acute COVID-19.

The rearrangement uses TRBV19 and TRBJ2-2; D gene uncertain. The CDR3 sequence is 14 residues long. CDR1 is LNHDA and CDR2 is SQIVND in the germline V gene (reference sequence). Trimming pared 3 bases from V and 3 bases from J, leaving 8 bases between. The CDR3 DNA is TGTGCCAGTAGTATGGGCCGAGACACCGGGGAGCTGTTTTTT. It translates to CASSMGRDTGELFF.

The CDR3 DNA reads as TGTGCCAGCAGCTCGGGGGGCCTAGAGACCCAGTACTTC. As protein: CASSSGGLETQYF. The chain recombines TRBV7-2 with TRBJ2-5; tentative D call: TRBD2 (7 bases). The CDR3 runs 13 residues. V was clipped by 4 bases and J by 4 bases, with 10 bases between them. CDR1 and CDR2 from the germline V gene are SGHTA and FQGNSA. Full variable domain (rest looked up from reference TRBV7-2 and TRBJ2-5): GAGVSQSPSNKVTEKGKDVELRCDPISGHTALYWYRQSLGQGLEFLIYFQGNSAPDKSGLPSDRFSAERTGGSVSTLTIQRTQQEDSAVYLCASSSGGLETQYFGPGTRLLVL.

The gene calls are TRBV11-3 and TRBJ2-1, with 9 bases matching TRBD1. This CDR3 has 16 amino acids. With 3 bases clipped from V and 4 bases from J, the junction kept 7 bases outside the gene matches. Germline lookup yields CDR1 SGHNT and CDR2 YENEEA. The CDR3 sequence is CASSFTGTGKYNEQFF. The CDR3 DNA reads as TGTGCCAGCAGCTTTACCGGGACAGGGAAATACAATGAGCAGTTCTTC.

The chain carries TRBV30 and TRBJ1-4, with D tentatively TRBD1 (6 bases). V shed 2 bases and J shed 7 bases, with 20 bases lying between them. Germline V CDR1 and CDR2: GTSNPN, SVGIG (reference sequence). The CDR3 is made up of 16 amino acids. The DNA of the CDR3 is TGTGCCTGGAGTCCAAAAACGACAGGATTGGGTGAAAAACTGTTTTTT. It yields the protein CAWSPKTTGLGEKLFF.

V is TRBV18 and J is TRBJ1-5; D perhaps matches TRBD1 (5 bases). CDR3 length: 16 residues. Germline lookup yields CDR1 KGHSH and CDR2 LQKENI. The ends were cut back, 2 bases at V and 5 bases at J, with 16 bases in the middle. In nucleotides, the CDR3 is TGTGCCAGCTCACCAGCCTTTGGGGGGTCGGATCAGCCCCAGCATTTT. This codes for CASSPAFGGSDQPQHF.

V gene TRBV18 combines with J gene TRBJ2-2, with 7 bases lining up with TRBD1. CDR1 and CDR2 (germline): KGHSH, LQKENI. The CDR3 totals 16 residues. The junction had 6 bases not matched to a gene; V was cut back by 0 bases and J by 5 bases. For the CDR3, the DNA is TGTGCCAGCTCACCACCTAGCAGGGGGAATACCGGGGAGCTGTTTTTT. It is translated as CASSPPSRGNTGELFF.

The chain carries TRBV15 and TRBJ2-7; 9 bases line up with TRBD1. The germline CDR1 and CDR2 sequences are LNHNV and YYDKDF (reference sequence). The CDR3 contains 15 residues. V lost 3 bases to trimming and J lost 5 bases; unmatched junction nucleotides: 8. In DNA, the CDR3 is TGTGCCACCAGCAGGGGACAGGGTCGACCGGACGAGCAGTACTTC. Its protein is CATSRGQGRPDEQYF.

The rearrangement links TRBV18 to TRBJ2-2, with a weak D call TRBD2 (6 bases). The CDR3 is 13 residues long. V gave up 8 bases and J gave up 6 bases, with 13 bases separating them. The germline CDR1 and CDR2 sequences are KGHSH and LQKENI. CDR3 residues: CASQGPSAGELFF. CDR3 nucleotides: TGTGCCAGCCAGGGTCCTAGCGCCGGGGAGCTGTTTTTT.

The rearrangement links TRBV11-3 to TRBJ1-2, with 8 bases identical to TRBD1. V shed 5 bases, J shed 2 bases, and the junction held 4 bases outside the gene matches. Germline V gene data show CDR1 as SGHNT and CDR2 as YENEEA. The CDR3 sequence is 14 residues long. CDR3 residues: CASSDRGGNYGYTF. The CDR3 nucleotides read TGTGCCAGCAGCGACAGGGGAGGCAACTATGGCTACACCTTC. Full variable domain (outside the CDR3, taken from reference TRBV11-3 and TRBJ1-2): EAGVVQSPRYKIIEKKQPVAFWCNPISGHNTLYWYLQNLGQGPELLIRYENEEAVDDSQLPKDRFSAERLKGVDSTLKIQPAELGDSAVYLCASSDRGGNYGYTFGSGTRLTVV.

With respect to this clone: The same CDR3 arises from other DNA sequences in this sample as well. CDR3 DNA: TGTGCCAGCTCACCGGCAGGGGGGAACACTGAAGCTTTCTTT. Residues: CASSPAGGNTEAFF. The chain carries TRBV18 and TRBJ1-1; 7 positions match TRBD1. After removal of 3 bases from V and 1 base from J, the junction contained 2 bases not matched to a gene. The CDR3 totals 14 residues. CDR1 is KGHSH and CDR2 is LQKENI in the germline V gene.

The J gene is TRBJ1-2, the V gene TRBV27; TRBD1 aligns across 8 bases. Germline V lookup: CDR1 MNHEY, CDR2 SMNVEV (reference sequence). There are 15 residues in the CDR3. After removal of 7 bases from V and 2 bases from J, the junction contained 9 bases not matched to a gene. CDR3 protein: CASKGRGTGNYGYTF. Written as DNA, the CDR3 is TGTGCCAGCAAAGGACGGGGGACAGGCAACTATGGCTACACCTTC.

V usage is TRBV2 and J usage is TRBJ2-7; D unresolved. The CDR3 sequence is 11 residues long. V was clipped by 8 bases and J by 5 bases, with 10 bases between them. The germline CDR1 and CDR2 sequences are SNHLY and FYNNEI. CDR3 residues: CASARVNEQYF. Written as DNA, the CDR3 is TGTGCCAGCGCGAGAGTCAACGAGCAGTACTTC.

The V call is TRBV2, the J call TRBJ2-1, with 13 nucleotides matching TRBD2. This CDR3 spans 17 amino acids. Unmatched junction bases numbered 9, after V lost 6 bases and J lost 4 bases. CDR1 is SNHLY and CDR2 is FYNNEI in the germline V gene. CDR3 DNA sequence: TGTGCCAGCAGACTACGGACTAGCGGGAGTGGATACAATGAGCAGTTCTTC. Amino acid sequence: CASRLRTSGSGYNEQFF.

This CDR3 reads CASSAGGINEQFF. CDR3 DNA: TGTGCCAGCAGCGCGGGAGGGATTAATGAGCAGTTCTTC. The V gene is TRBV28, the J gene TRBJ2-1; TRBD2 aligns across 9 bases. V lost 6 bases and J lost 7; bases outside the gene matches: 4. Germline loops: CDR1 MDHEN, CDR2 SYDVKM. The CDR3 loop spans 13 amino acids.

The CDR3 sequence is CASSFLSATSGANVLTF. The CDR3, as DNA: TGTGCCAGCAGCTTCTTGTCAGCGACCTCTGGGGCCAACGTCCTGACTTTC. J is TRBJ2-6 and V is TRBV7-2; no definite D call. Germline V gene lookup returns CDR1 SGHTA and CDR2 FQGNSA. V shed 3 bases and J shed 0 bases, with 12 bases lying between them. The CDR3 is 17 amino acids.

J is TRBJ2-4 and V is TRBV7-2; the D is unclear. Germline lookup yields CDR1 SGHTA and CDR2 FQGNSA. V lost 3 bases to trimming and J lost 0 bases, with 6 bases between them. The CDR3 length is 14 residues. CDR3 DNA: TGTGCCAGCAGCTTCCCCTTAGCCAAAAACATTCAGTACTTC. As protein: CASSFPLAKNIQYF.

V and J are TRBV28 and TRBJ1-2; D not resolved. CDR1 and CDR2 (germline): MDHEN, SYDVKM. The CDR3 covers 13 residues. V shed 6 bases and J shed 2 bases, with 10 bases lying between them. CDR3 nucleotide sequence: TGTGCCAGCAGCCTCGGGTGGAACTATGGCTACACCTTC. Its protein product is CASSLGWNYGYTF.

This rearrangement joins TRBV24-1 to TRBJ1-1; D is ambiguous. The CDR3 is made up of 12 amino acids. Trimming left V 4 bases short and J 1 base short, with 3 bases between. From germline, CDR1 is KGHDR and CDR2 SFDVKD. The CDR3 DNA reads as TGTGCCACCAGTGAGCGGAACACTGAAGCTTTCTTT. Protein product: CATSERNTEAFF.

The chain links TRBV19 to TRBJ2-7, with TRBD1 matching over 7 bases. J lost 0 bases, V lost 2 bases, and 7 bases had no gene match. Germline loops: CDR1 LNHDA, CDR2 SQIVND (reference sequence). This CDR3 is 16 amino acids long. The CDR3 DNA is TGTGCCAGTAGTATACGGCACAGGGGCCCCTCCTACGAGCAGTACTTC. This gives the protein CASSIRHRGPSYEQYF.

This sequence joins TRBV28 and TRBJ1-1; maybe TRBD1 (5 bases). The CDR3 runs 16 residues. V was clipped by 2 bases and J by 0 bases, with 13 bases between them. Germline V gene lookup returns CDR1 MDHEN and CDR2 SYDVKM. The CDR3 is CASSLGARRMNTEAFF. CDR3 DNA sequence: TGTGCCAGCAGTTTAGGGGCCCGCCGCATGAACACTGAAGCTTTCTTT. Drawing the rest from reference TRBV28 and TRBJ1-1, the complete variable domain is DVKVTQSSRYLVKRTGEKVFLECVQDMDHENMFWYRQDPGLGLRLIYFSYDVKMKEKGDIPEGYSVSREKKERFSLILESASTNQTSMYLCASSLGARRMNTEAFFGQGTRLTVV.

The V call is TRBV20-1, the J call TRBJ2-3; 8 bases align to TRBD1. With V trimmed by 3 bases and J by 2 bases, 4 bases remained unmatched. Looked up from germline, CDR1 is DFQATT and CDR2 is SNEGSKA (reference sequence). The CDR3 runs 14 residues. Here the CDR3 DNA reads TGCAGTGCTAGTGGACAGGGATTCACAGATACGCAGTATTTT. It specifies CSASGQGFTDTQYF.

CDR3 residues: CASSLFSLLADTQYF. CDR3 coding DNA: TGTGCCAGCAGCTTGTTTTCCCTTCTAGCAGATACGCAGTATTTT. The chain carries TRBV5-6 and TRBJ2-3; D is unresolved. Germline CDR1 and CDR2: SGHDT and YYEEEE. Trimming shortened V by 1 base and J by 4 bases, and 13 bases separated the two germline ends. CDR3 size: 15 residues. Looking up the rest from reference TRBV5-6 and TRBJ2-3 gives the full variable domain: DAGVTQSPTHLIKTRGQQVTLRCSPKSGHDTVSWYQQALGQGPQFIFQYYEEEERQRGNFPDRFSGHQFPNYSSELNVNALLLGDSALYLCASSLFSLLADTQYFGPGTRLTVL.

This chain connects TRBV10-3 to TRBJ2-3, with TRBD2 as a possible D gene (5 bases). Per the germline V gene, CDR1 is ENHRY and CDR2 is SYGVKD. The CDR3 is 13 residues long. V was trimmed by 7 bases and J by 2 bases, leaving 10 bases between them. CDR3 DNA: TGTGCCATCACTGGGAGCCCCACAGATACGCAGTATTTT. Amino acids: CAITGSPTDTQYF.

This rearrangement joins TRBV11-3 to TRBJ1-2, with D unclear. The CDR3 has 12 residues. The germline gives CDR1 SGHNT, CDR2 YENEEA. The V end lost 1 base, the J end lost 5 bases, and 5 bases lay between the germline ends. The CDR3 here is CASSLAGYGYTF. CDR3 nucleotide sequence: TGTGCCAGCAGCTTAGCGGGGTATGGCTACACCTTC.

The V call is TRBV19, the J call TRBJ1-1, with 9 bases lining up with TRBD1. CDR1 and CDR2 (germline): LNHDA, SQIVND (reference sequence). The V and J ends lost 4 bases and 3 bases, in that order; junction bases with no gene match: 3. The CDR3 consists of 14 residues. The CDR3 bases are TGTGCCAGTAGTAGCGGGACAGGGCACACTGAAGCTTTCTTT. Its protein is CASSSGTGHTEAFF.

Notes on this clone: Different DNA sequences within this sample yield the same CDR3. The chain has TRBV27 and TRBJ2-5; tentatively, D is TRBD1 (6 bases). Looked up from germline, CDR1 is MNHEY and CDR2 is SMNVEV (reference sequence). Trimming stripped 3 bases from V and 0 bases from J, with 8 bases between. This CDR3 region has 14 residues. The CDR3 DNA reads as TGTGCCAGCAGTTTCAGGGACAACCAAGAGACCCAGTACTTC. Amino acids: CASSFRDNQETQYF.

The sample holds one count of this clone. The rearrangement uses TRBV7-3 and TRBJ2-2; D unresolved. CDR3 length: 15 residues. Trimming removed 8 bases at V and 1 base at J, with 14 bases between. Germline V lookup: CDR1 SGHTA, CDR2 FQGTGA. For the CDR3, the DNA is TGTGCCAGCGGCCAGATGGTTGGGAACACCGGGGAGCTGTTTTTT. Amino acid sequence: CASGQMVGNTGELFF.